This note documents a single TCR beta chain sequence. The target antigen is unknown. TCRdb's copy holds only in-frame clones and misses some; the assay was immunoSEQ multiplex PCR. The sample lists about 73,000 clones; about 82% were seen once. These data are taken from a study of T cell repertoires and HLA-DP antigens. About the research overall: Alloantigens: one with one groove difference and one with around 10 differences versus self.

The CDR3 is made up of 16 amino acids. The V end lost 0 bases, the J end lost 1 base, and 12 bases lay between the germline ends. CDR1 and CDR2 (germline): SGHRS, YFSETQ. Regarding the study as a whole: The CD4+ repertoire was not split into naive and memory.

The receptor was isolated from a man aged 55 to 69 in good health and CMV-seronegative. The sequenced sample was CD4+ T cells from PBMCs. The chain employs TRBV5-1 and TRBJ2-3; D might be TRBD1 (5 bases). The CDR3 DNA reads TGCGCCAGCAGCTTGGTTCAGGGCAGAGGCACAGATACGCAGTATTTT. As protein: CASSLVQGRGTDTQYF. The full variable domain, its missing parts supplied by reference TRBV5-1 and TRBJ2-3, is KAGVTQTPRYLIKTRGQQVTLSCSPISGHRSVSWYQQTPGQGLQFLFEYFSETQRNKGNFPGRFSGRQFSNSRSEMNVSTLELGDSALYLCASSLVQGRGTDTQYFGPGTRLTVL.